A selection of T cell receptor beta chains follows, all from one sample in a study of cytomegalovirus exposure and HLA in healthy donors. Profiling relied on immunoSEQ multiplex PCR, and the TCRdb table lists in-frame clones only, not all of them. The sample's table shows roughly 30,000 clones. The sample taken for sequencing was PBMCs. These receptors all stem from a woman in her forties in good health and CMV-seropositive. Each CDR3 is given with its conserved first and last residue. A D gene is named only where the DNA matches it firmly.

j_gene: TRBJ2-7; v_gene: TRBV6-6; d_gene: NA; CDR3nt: TGTGCCAGCACCATAGCAGGGGGAGGAACCACCTACGAGCAGTACTTC; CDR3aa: CASTIAGGGTTYEQYF
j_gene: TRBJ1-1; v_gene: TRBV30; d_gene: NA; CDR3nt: TGTGCCTGGAGTGTAATGACGGCAGGAGAAGCTTTCTTT; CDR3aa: CAWSVMTAGEAFF
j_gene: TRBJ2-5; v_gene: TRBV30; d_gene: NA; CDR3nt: TGTGCCCTTGGCATGTACCAAGAGACCCAGTACTTC; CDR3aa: CALGMYQETQYF
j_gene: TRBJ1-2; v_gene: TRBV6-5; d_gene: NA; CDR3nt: TGTGCCAGCACCGACGAGGGTGGAGGCTACACCTTC; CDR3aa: CASTDEGGGYTF
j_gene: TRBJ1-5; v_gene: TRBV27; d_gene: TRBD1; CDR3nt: TGTGCCAGCAGTCCCTGGGGACAGGGTAGCAATCAGCCCCAGCATTTT; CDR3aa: CASSPWGQGSNQPQHF
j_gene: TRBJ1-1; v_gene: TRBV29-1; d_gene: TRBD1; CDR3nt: TGCAGCGTTGAACCGGCAGGGGGAGCTTTCTTT; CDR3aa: CSVEPAGGAFF
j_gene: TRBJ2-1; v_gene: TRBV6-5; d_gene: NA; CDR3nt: TGTGCCAGCAGTCCTTTGGCGGATTACAATGAGCAGTTCTTC; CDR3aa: CASSPLADYNEQFF
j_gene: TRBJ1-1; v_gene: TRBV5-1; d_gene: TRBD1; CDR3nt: TGCGCCAGCAGCCAACAGGGGGACACTGAAGCTTTCTTT; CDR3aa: CASSQQGDTEAFF
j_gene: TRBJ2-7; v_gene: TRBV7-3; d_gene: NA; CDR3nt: TGTGCCAGCAGCCCTAGGGCGGGCCTCTCCTACGAGCAGTACTTC; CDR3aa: CASSPRAGLSYEQYF
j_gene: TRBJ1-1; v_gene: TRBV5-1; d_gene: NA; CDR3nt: TGCGCCAGCAGCTTCGGGGGGGCCCGAAGGGCTTTCTTT; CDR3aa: CASSFGGARRAFF
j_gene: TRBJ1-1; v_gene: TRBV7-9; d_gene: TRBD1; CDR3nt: TGTGCCAGCAGCAACCAGGGGGTTAGCACTGAAGCTTTCTTT; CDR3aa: CASSNQGVSTEAFF
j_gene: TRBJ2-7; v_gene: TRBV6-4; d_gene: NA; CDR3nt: TGTGCCAGCAGTGACGGTAGCGGCTCCTACGAGCAGTACTTC; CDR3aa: CASSDGSGSYEQYF
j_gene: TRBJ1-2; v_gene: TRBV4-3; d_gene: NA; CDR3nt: TGCGCCAGCAGCCAAGTCTTGGCAGGCGAAAACTATGGCTACACCTTC; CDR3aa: CASSQVLAGENYGYTF